This T cell receptor (beta chain) stems from a study of blood T cell repertoires in COVID-19. Study-level information: The origin of the acute and convalescent COVID-19 samples was the United States, Italy and Spain. PBMCs, B-cell-depleted T cells, or T cells were the source of the cDNA or gDNA that made up the material.

Original analysis: The authors estimated nucleated cell counts from reference gene primer amplification. Sequencing used immunoSEQ multiplex PCR; TCRdb keeps in-frame clones, though not all of them. The V and J calls and clone size are taken from that table; D and trimming were inferred from the DNA. This sample has some 200,000 clones, with over 75% found just once. The CDR3 consists of 13 residues. V was pared by 4 bases and J by 8 bases, with 13 bases between. Germline loops: CDR1 KGHDR, CDR2 SFDVKD. The sample was peripheral blood. The sequence was obtained from a man older than 75 with acute or convalescent COVID-19. The chain uses TRBV24-1 and TRBJ1-2; possible D gene TRBD1, 5 bases. For the CDR3, the DNA is TGTGCCACCAGTGACCCCAGGGTGGAAGGCTACACCTTC. As protein: CATSDPRVEGYTF.